The 8 T cell receptor beta chains below all came from one sample that was sequenced in a study of CD8+ T cells in alopecia areata. Once RNA had been extracted, it was reverse transcribed into cDNA to act as the sequencing template. The method was immunoSEQ multiplex PCR; TCRdb's version includes in-frame clones alone and lacks a portion of them. The data show 150,000 or so clones, 50% to 60% seen once. Sequencing was done on a sample of CD4+ T cells sorted from blood. Receptors originate from a human donor in good health.

The chain links TRBV27 to TRBJ2-3; possible D gene TRBD2, 5 bases. The CDR3 has 18 residues. The germline V gene encodes CDR1 MNHEY and CDR2 SMNVEV (reference sequence). The ends were cut back, 4 bases at V and 3 bases at J, with 23 bases in the middle. The CDR3 DNA is TGTGCCAGCAGTTCTCAGGTTTTAGGGAGATCGGCGACAGATACGCAGTATTTT. This gives the protein CASSSQVLGRSATDTQYF.

The chain is built from TRBV4-1 and TRBJ2-5, with TRBD1 matching 7 bases. The V gene's germline CDR1 is MGHRA and CDR2 YSYEKL. This CDR3 region has 17 residues. V shed 1 base, J shed 0 bases, and the junction held 8 bases outside the gene matches. In DNA, the CDR3 is TGCGCCAGCAGCCAAGGGACCGGACAGGCCTACCAAGAGACCCAGTACTTC. Translating it yields CASSQGTGQAYQETQYF.

V usage is TRBV5-1 and J usage is TRBJ2-4; 8 nucleotides match TRBD2. This CDR3 comprises 14 residues. The germline V gene encodes CDR1 SGHRS and CDR2 YFSETQ. The junction had 7 bases not matched to a gene; V was cut back by 4 bases and J by 7 bases. CDR3 loop: CASSPGGGRNIQYF. The CDR3 region has the DNA TGCGCCAGCAGCCCCGGCGGCGGGAGGAACATTCAGTACTTC.

The V call is TRBV15, the J call TRBJ1-2; D call uncertain. CDR1 LNHNV and CDR2 YYDKDF come from the germline V gene (reference sequence). V lost 5 bases to trimming and J lost 7 bases, with 14 bases between them. The CDR3 spans 13 residues. In DNA, the CDR3 is TGTGCCACCAGCGGACCTTGGGGTACTGGCTACACCTTC. It encodes CATSGPWGTGYTF.

This clone was counted between two and nine times. The chain uses TRBV10-3 and TRBJ2-1; 8 positions agree with TRBD2. This CDR3 has 14 amino acids. V was pared by 6 bases and J by 6 bases, with 7 bases of the junction left unmatched. Germline CDR1 ENHRY, CDR2 SYGVKD. The CDR3 DNA reads as TGTGCCATCAGCCGGGAGGGAGCCCTCAATGAGCAGTTCTTC. Residues: CAISREGALNEQFF.

This clone occurred a few times. The rearrangement joins TRBV25-1 to TRBJ2-5, with TRBD2 identical over 16 bases. The CDR3 totals 17 residues. Trimming took 3 bases from V and 5 from J; bases not matched to a gene: 6. Germline loops: CDR1 MGHDK, CDR2 SYGVNS. The CDR3: CASSDLGLAGGPETQYF. As DNA, the CDR3 is TGTGCCAGCAGTGACCTGGGACTAGCGGGAGGGCCGGAGACCCAGTACTTC. The variable domain in full, with the rest retrieved from reference TRBV25-1 and TRBJ2-5, is EADIYQTPRYLVIGTGKKITLECSQTMGHDKMYWYQQDPGMELHLIHYSYGVNSTEKGDLSSESTVSRIRTEHFPLTLESARPSHTSQYLCASSDLGLAGGPETQYFGPGTRLLVL.

The rearrangement links TRBV15 to TRBJ2-1, with D possibly being TRBD2 (5 bases). Germline V gene lookup returns CDR1 LNHNV and CDR2 YYDKDF (reference sequence). CDR3 length: 16 amino acids. Trimming stripped 3 bases from V and 0 bases from J, with 12 bases between. In DNA form, the CDR3 reads TGTGCCACCAGCAGGGTGAGCGGCAGCTCCTACAATGAGCAGTTCTTC. It is translated as CATSRVSGSSYNEQFF.

This clone was detected a few times. The chain employs TRBV30 and TRBJ2-7; 10 nucleotides match TRBD2. Germline-derived CDR1 and CDR2 are GTSNPN and SVGIG (reference sequence). The junction had 12 bases not matched to a gene; V was cut back by 4 bases and J by 6 bases. The CDR3 has 15 residues. CDR3 sequence: CAWTHPEREGPEQYF. The CDR3 nucleotides read TGTGCCTGGACCCACCCAGAGCGGGAGGGCCCCGAGCAGTACTTC.